Included here is one T cell receptor beta chain sequence, with context. Its target is not known. This sample is drawn from a study of T cell responses to AZD1222 COVID-19 vaccine. For the study at large: Pooling was applied to second doses at about 4 or about 12 weeks.

The V gene end was trimmed by 6 bases and the J gene end by 6 bases; junction bases not matched to a gene: 13. From germline, CDR1 is SGHDT and CDR2 YYEEEE. This CDR3 is built from 15 residues. Study-wide results and caveats: It should be noted that donors were predominantly white British and more often female, and clonal diversity was possibly underestimated.

Sequencing was performed with immunoSEQ multiplex PCR; in TCRdb, only in-frame clones are kept and a portion is missing. The sample contains some 80,000 clones, around 90% of which appear only once. Sequenced material: peripheral blood, taken on day 0 of AZD1222 vaccination. This sequence originates from an adult in good health. V gene TRBV5-6 combines with J gene TRBJ2-7, with 9 bases fitting TRBD1. Here the CDR3 reads CASTLPGQGIGEQYF. For the CDR3, the DNA is TGTGCCAGCACCTTACCGGGACAGGGTATTGGCGAGCAGTACTTC.